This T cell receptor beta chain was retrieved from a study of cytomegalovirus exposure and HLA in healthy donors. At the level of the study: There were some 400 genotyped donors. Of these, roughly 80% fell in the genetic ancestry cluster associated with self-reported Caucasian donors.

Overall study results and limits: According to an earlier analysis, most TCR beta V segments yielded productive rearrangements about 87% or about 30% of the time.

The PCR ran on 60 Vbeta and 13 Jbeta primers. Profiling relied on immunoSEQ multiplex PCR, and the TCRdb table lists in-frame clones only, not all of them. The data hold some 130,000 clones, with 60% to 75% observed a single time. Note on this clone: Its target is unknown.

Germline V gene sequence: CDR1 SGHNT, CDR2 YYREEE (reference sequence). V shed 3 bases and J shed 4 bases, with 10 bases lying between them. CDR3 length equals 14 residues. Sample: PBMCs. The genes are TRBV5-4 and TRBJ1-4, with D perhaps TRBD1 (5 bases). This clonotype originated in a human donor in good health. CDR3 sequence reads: CASSSDRFNEKLFF. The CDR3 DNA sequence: TGTGCCAGCAGCTCCGACAGATTTAATGAAAAACTGTTTTTT.